This TCR beta chain appears in the sequencing data of a study of T cells after yellow fever vaccination. For the study at large: Any fraction with a low cell number was prepared using SMART-Seq v4 Ultra Low Input. Study observations and caveats: The presence of abundant clonotypes contaminating from the bulk population was possible in FACS-sorted repertoires.

5'RACE template switching added a universal primer site and UMIs to TCR cDNA. TCRdb reprocessed the 5' RACE reads with MiXCR, giving one entry per CDR3 protein. Here the sample spans just under 600,000 distinct CDR3 sequences, approximately 13% being singletons. This clonotype was found a few times. What it binds is not known. The trim removed 0 bases at V and 6 bases at J, leaving 8 bases unmatched. CDR1 is LGHNA, CDR2 YNFKEQ, per germline. This CDR3 has 16 amino acids. This rearrangement joins TRBV4-2 to TRBJ2-7; 10 nucleotides line up with TRBD1. The material sequenced was PBMCs, taken on the day of the yellow fever booster vaccination. This TCR derives from a young man who received the YFV17D yellow fever vaccine. The CDR3 bases are TGTGCCAGCAGCCAAGAAGGGACAGGGGAATTAGTCGAGCAGTACTTC. Translation gives CASSQEGTGELVEQYF.